Listed below are T cell receptor beta chains from one sample, sequenced in a study of cytomegalovirus exposure and HLA in healthy donors. Using immunoSEQ multiplex PCR, the repertoire was profiled, and TCRdb retains in-frame clones only, with some absent. Of fewer than 250,000 clones listed, around 80% are singletons. The sequencing input was PBMCs. These TCRs come from a male donor in good health and CMV-seronegative. The CDR3 runs from the conserved cysteine through the conserved F or W. The order of the fields is D gene, J gene, V gene, clone size, CDR3 protein, CDR3 DNA. The D gene is left open where the match is weak. Expanded clones get a size class; other rows say once, few or many, or leave the size out.

d_gene: TRBD1; j_gene: TRBJ2-7; v_gene: TRBV5-1; abundance: .; CDR3aa: CASNRDNRGNEQYF; CDR3nt: TGCGCCAGCAATAGGGATAACAGGGGGAACGAGCAGTACTTC
d_gene: TRBD1; j_gene: TRBJ2-7; v_gene: TRBV9; abundance: .; CDR3aa: CASSRRTGPLYEQYF; CDR3nt: TGTGCCAGCAGCCGAAGGACAGGACCCTTATACGAGCAGTACTTC
d_gene: .; j_gene: TRBJ2-7; v_gene: TRBV4-1; abundance: .; CDR3aa: CASSHATAYEQYF; CDR3nt: TGCGCCAGCAGCCATGCAACAGCATACGAGCAGTACTTC
d_gene: .; j_gene: TRBJ1-1; v_gene: TRBV19; abundance: .; CDR3aa: CASTFQGQMNTEAFF; CDR3nt: TGTGCCAGTACTTTTCAAGGACAAATGAACACTGAAGCTTTCTTT
d_gene: TRBD1; j_gene: TRBJ1-5; v_gene: TRBV19; abundance: once; CDR3aa: CASSIGRQGVAQPQHF; CDR3nt: TGTGCCAGTAGTATAGGTCGACAGGGAGTTGCTCAGCCCCAGCATTTT
d_gene: TRBD2; j_gene: TRBJ2-7; v_gene: TRBV7-9; abundance: .; CDR3aa: CASSGLAVYEQYF; CDR3nt: TGTGCCAGCAGCGGACTAGCGGTCTACGAGCAGTACTTC
d_gene: .; j_gene: TRBJ1-5; v_gene: TRBV28; abundance: few; CDR3aa: CASRQAAQPQHF; CDR3nt: TGTGCCAGCCGACAGGCTGCTCAGCCCCAGCATTTT
d_gene: TRBD2; j_gene: TRBJ2-3; v_gene: TRBV5-1; abundance: .; CDR3aa: CASSLAVGVDTQYF; CDR3nt: TGCGCCAGCAGCCTAGCGGTTGGGGTGGATACGCAGTATTTT
d_gene: .; j_gene: TRBJ1-1; v_gene: TRBV25-1; abundance: .; CDR3aa: CASSDQRGMNTEAFF; CDR3nt: TGTGCCAGCAGTGACCAGCGAGGGATGAACACTGAAGCTTTCTTT
d_gene: TRBD1; j_gene: TRBJ1-2; v_gene: TRBV6-5; abundance: .; CDR3aa: CASSTGQGNGYTF; CDR3nt: TGTGCCAGCAGTACGGGACAGGGGAATGGCTACACCTTC
d_gene: .; j_gene: TRBJ1-3; v_gene: TRBV6-1; abundance: .; CDR3aa: CASSETLLSGNTIYF; CDR3nt: TGTGCCAGCAGTGAAACTCTTCTCTCTGGAAACACCATATATTTT
d_gene: TRBD2; j_gene: TRBJ2-7; v_gene: TRBV7-9; abundance: .; CDR3aa: CSSSPSIAGGLYEQYF; CDR3nt: TGTTCCAGCAGCCCCTCCATAGCGGGAGGCCTTTACGAGCAGTACTTC
d_gene: TRBD1; j_gene: TRBJ1-4; v_gene: TRBV6-6; abundance: .; CDR3aa: CASRPDRAAEKLFF; CDR3nt: TGTGCCAGCAGACCCGACAGGGCCGCTGAAAAACTGTTTTTT
d_gene: .; j_gene: TRBJ1-1; v_gene: TRBV19; abundance: .; CDR3aa: CASSVGLNTKAFF; CDR3nt: TGTGCCAGTAGTGTCGGATTAAACACTAAAGCTTTCTTT
d_gene: .; j_gene: TRBJ1-4; v_gene: TRBV5-8; abundance: few; CDR3aa: CASSPTDINEKLFF; CDR3nt: TGTGCCAGCAGCCCGACAGACATTAATGAAAAACTGTTTTTT
d_gene: .; j_gene: TRBJ2-2; v_gene: TRBV6-4; abundance: few; CDR3aa: CASSDSAGPGELFF; CDR3nt: TGTGCCAGCAGTGACTCGGCAGGGCCCGGGGAGCTGTTTTTT
d_gene: .; j_gene: TRBJ1-5; v_gene: TRBV27; abundance: .; CDR3aa: CASSRQAGVGNQPQHF; CDR3nt: TGTGCCAGCAGCCGACAGGCCGGCGTCGGCAATCAGCCCCAGCATTTT
d_gene: TRBD2; j_gene: TRBJ2-1; v_gene: TRBV27; abundance: .; CDR3aa: CASRSGLAGYNEQFF; CDR3nt: TGTGCCAGTAGGTCCGGACTAGCGGGTTACAATGAGCAGTTCTTC
d_gene: TRBD1; j_gene: TRBJ1-4; v_gene: TRBV19; abundance: .; CDR3aa: CASRGQGARNEKLFF; CDR3nt: TGTGCCAGTAGAGGACAGGGGGCGCGGAATGAAAAACTGTTTTTT
d_gene: TRBD2; j_gene: TRBJ2-1; v_gene: TRBV7-8; abundance: .; CDR3aa: CASSLALGEAGFYNEQFF; CDR3nt: TGTGCCAGCAGCTTGGCCCTTGGGGAAGCGGGGTTTTACAATGAGCAGTTCTTC
d_gene: .; j_gene: TRBJ2-7; v_gene: TRBV19; abundance: .; CDR3aa: CASSIFPGSSYEQYF; CDR3nt: TGTGCCAGTAGTATTTTTCCGGGGAGCTCCTACGAGCAGTACTTC
d_gene: .; j_gene: TRBJ2-7; v_gene: TRBV5-1; abundance: .; CDR3aa: CASRYARGSYEQYF; CDR3nt: TGCGCCAGCAGATATGCACGGGGGTCCTACGAGCAGTACTTC